This T cell receptor beta chain was identified during a study of blood T cell repertoires in COVID-19. The ends lost 5 bases at V and 2 bases at J; junction bases unmatched: 9. There are 15 residues in the CDR3. CDR1 and CDR2 from the germline V gene are MNHEY and SMNVEV (reference sequence). Produced via immunoSEQ multiplex PCR; TCRdb's table is partial and in-frame only. The sample includes about 240,000 clones, roughly four fifths of them seen just once. The sample comprised PBMCs or T cells enriched from blood (not recorded which). The clonotype originates from a woman in her forties who had been exposed to COVID-19. The J gene is TRBJ2-7, the V gene TRBV27; 7 positions agree with TRBD1. In nucleotides, the CDR3 is TGTGCCAGCAGTCTCCGACAGGGACATACCTACGAGCAGTACTTC. Translated: CASSLRQGHTYEQYF.